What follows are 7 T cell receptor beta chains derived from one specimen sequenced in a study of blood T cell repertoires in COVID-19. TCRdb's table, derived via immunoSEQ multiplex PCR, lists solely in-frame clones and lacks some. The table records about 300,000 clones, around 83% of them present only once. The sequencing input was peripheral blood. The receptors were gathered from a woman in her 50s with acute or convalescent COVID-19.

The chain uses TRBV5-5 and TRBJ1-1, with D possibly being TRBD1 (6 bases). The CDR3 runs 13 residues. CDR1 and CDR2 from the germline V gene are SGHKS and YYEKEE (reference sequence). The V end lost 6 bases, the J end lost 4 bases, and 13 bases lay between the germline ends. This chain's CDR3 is CASILGGGTEAFF. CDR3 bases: TGTGCCAGCATACTAGGGGGGGGCACTGAAGCTTTCTTT.

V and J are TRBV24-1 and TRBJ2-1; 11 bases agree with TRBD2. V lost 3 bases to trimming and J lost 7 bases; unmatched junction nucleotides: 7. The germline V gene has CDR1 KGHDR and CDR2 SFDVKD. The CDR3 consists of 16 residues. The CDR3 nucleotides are TGTGCCACCAGTGATAAAACTAGCGGGAGTGGGAATGAGCAGTTCTTC. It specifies CATSDKTSGSGNEQFF.

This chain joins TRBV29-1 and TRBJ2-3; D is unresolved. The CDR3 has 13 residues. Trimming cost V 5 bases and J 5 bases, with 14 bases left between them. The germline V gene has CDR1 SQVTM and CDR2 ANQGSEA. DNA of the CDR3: TGCAGCGTTTCTCCACGGGTTGTAGATACGCAGTATTTT. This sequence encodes CSVSPRVVDTQYF.

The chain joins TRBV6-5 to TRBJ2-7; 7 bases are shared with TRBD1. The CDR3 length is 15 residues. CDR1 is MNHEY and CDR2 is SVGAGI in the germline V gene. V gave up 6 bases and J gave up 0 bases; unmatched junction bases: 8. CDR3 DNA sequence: TGTGCCAGCAGCACCGGGACAGTTTACTCCTACGAGCAGTACGTC. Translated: CASSTGTVYSYEQYV.

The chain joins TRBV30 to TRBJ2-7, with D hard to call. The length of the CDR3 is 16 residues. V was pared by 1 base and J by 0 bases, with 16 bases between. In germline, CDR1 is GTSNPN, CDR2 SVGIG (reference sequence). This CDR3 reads CAWSAPPSSASYEQYF. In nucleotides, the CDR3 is TGTGCCTGGAGTGCCCCCCCGTCGAGCGCCTCCTACGAGCAGTACTTC.

The CDR3 nucleotides read TGTGCCAGCAGCTTAGCGAGGGGACTAGCGGGGGACACAGATACGCAGTATTTT. Protein product: CASSLARGLAGDTDTQYF. This rearrangement joins TRBV7-9 to TRBJ2-3; the match to TRBD2 covers 14 bases. CDR1 and CDR2 from the germline V gene are SEHNR and FQNEAQ (reference sequence). The CDR3 runs 18 residues. The junction had 4 bases not matched to a gene; V was cut back by 0 bases and J by 2 bases.

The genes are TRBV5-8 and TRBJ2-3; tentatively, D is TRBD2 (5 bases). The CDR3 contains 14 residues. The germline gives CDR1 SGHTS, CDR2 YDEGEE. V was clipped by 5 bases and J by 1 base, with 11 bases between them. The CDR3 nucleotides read TGTGCCAGCAGTTTGAGCGGCCGCACAGATACGCAGTATTTT. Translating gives CASSLSGRTDTQYF.